What follows is one TCR beta chain and its context. The antigen remains unidentified. Production of TCR cDNA was by 5'RACE template switching, which also added a universal primer site and UMIs. Each CDR3 protein is one row after TCRdb ran MiXCR on the 5' RACE reads. The data hold 300,000 to 450,000 distinct CDR3 sequences, with more than 5.5% observed a single time. The data originate from a study of T cells after yellow fever vaccination. Points from the study as a whole: By day 5 rather than day 15, the secondary response had peaked, though it was weaker.

Material: PBMCs, obtained 5 days after the yellow fever booster vaccination. This TCR derives from a man under 40 who received the YFV17D yellow fever vaccine.

CDR3 bases: TGTGCCAGTAGTATGGTGGGAGTCGAGACCCAGTACTTC. Its translation is CASSMVGVETQYF. The V call is TRBV19, the J call TRBJ2-5, with D perhaps matching TRBD2 (5 bases). V lost 3 bases and J 5 bases, leaving 10 bases between the germline ends. CDR3 length: 13 residues. Germline V gene lookup returns CDR1 LNHDA and CDR2 SQIVND (reference sequence). Based on the CDR3 plus reference TRBV19 and TRBJ2-5, the full variable domain is DGGITQSPKYLFRKEGQNVTLSCEQNLNHDAMYWYRQDPGQGLRLIYYSQIVNDFQKGDIAEGYSVSREKKESFPLTVTSAQKNPTAFYLCASSMVGVETQYFGPGTRLLVL.